This T cell receptor (beta chain) originates from a study of blood T cell repertoires in COVID-19. Participant age was about 18 to 89 years, and participants resided in fewer than 25 US areas. TCRdb keeps only in-frame clones here, not all; method: immunoSEQ multiplex PCR. This table holds 350,000 to 400,000 clones, roughly 84% found once. CDR1 is MGHRA, CDR2 YSYEKL, per germline. The V end was cut by 4 bases, the J end by 0 bases, with 9 bases between. This CDR3 region has 15 residues. The clonotype originates from a woman aged 25 to 39 who had recovered from COVID-19. Sequenced sample: PBMCs or T cells enriched from blood (not recorded which). The V and J genes are TRBV4-1 and TRBJ2-2; D unresolved. CDR3 region: CASSRGSSNTGELFF. In DNA, the CDR3 is TGCGCCAGCAGCCGCGGAAGTTCGAACACCGGGGAGCTGTTTTTT.